A single sample is the source of the 15 T cell receptor beta chains below, sequenced in a study of blood T cell repertoires in COVID-19. The table came from immunoSEQ multiplex PCR; TCRdb's copy has only in-frame clones and leaves some out. The table shows roughly 160,000 clones, with about 88% occurring only once. Material for sequencing was peripheral blood. These receptors came from a man aged 60 to 69 with COVID-19, enrolled during active disease.

CDR3 DNA: TGTGCCAGTAGTAGTGGGGGACAGGGAGGCTCCAGTCAGCCCCAGCATTTT. As protein: CASSSGGQGGSSQPQHF. The chain carries TRBV19 and TRBJ1-5, with 9 nucleotides matching TRBD1. The CDR3 consists of 17 residues. CDR1 and CDR2 from the germline V gene are LNHDA and SQIVND (reference sequence). The junction had 13 bases not matched to a gene; V was cut back by 4 bases and J by 6 bases.

V is TRBV28 and J is TRBJ1-3, with a possible D match to TRBD1 (5 bases). Germline V gene data show CDR1 as MDHEN and CDR2 as SYDVKM. This CDR3 spans 14 amino acids. The V end lost 7 bases, the J end lost 4 bases, and 14 bases lay between the germline ends. The CDR3 DNA reads as TGTGCCAGCACCGCGGGAGGGGAAGGAAACACCATATATTTT. Amino acids: CASTAGGEGNTIYF.

DNA for the CDR3: TGTGCCAGCAGCACGACAGGGACGAATGAAAAACTGTTTTTT. Translated, it gives CASSTTGTNEKLFF. The rearrangement joins TRBV7-9 to TRBJ1-4; 7 nucleotides agree with TRBD1. V lost 5 bases, J lost 5 bases, and 5 bases stayed unmatched. CDR3 length equals 14 residues. In germline, CDR1 is SEHNR, CDR2 FQNEAQ (reference sequence).

The table lists this clone with a few counts. The genes are TRBV27 and TRBJ2-7, with D tentatively TRBD2 (6 bases). Germline CDR1 reads MNHEY; CDR2 reads SMNVEV (reference sequence). The CDR3 consists of 15 residues. V was trimmed by 2 bases and J by 2 bases, leaving 13 bases between them. The CDR3 protein is CASSLVWGGTYEQYF. CDR3 DNA: TGTGCCAGCAGTTTAGTCTGGGGAGGCACCTACGAGCAGTACTTC.

This clone was observed once. The chain recombines TRBV4-1 with TRBJ2-7, with 7 bases aligning to TRBD1. Germline V CDR1 and CDR2: MGHRA, YSYEKL. The V segment lost 4 bases and the J segment 2 bases; nucleotides outside the gene matches: 5. The CDR3 length is 14 residues. CDR3: CASSRGDSTYEQYF. As DNA, the CDR3 is TGCGCCAGCAGCCGTGGGGACAGCACCTACGAGCAGTACTTC.

This clone came up once. V usage is TRBV19 and J usage is TRBJ1-1; D gene uncertain. The CDR3 is made up of 16 amino acids. CDR1 is LNHDA and CDR2 is SQIVND in the germline V gene (reference sequence). The V gene lost 4 bases and the J gene lost 0 bases, with 15 bases spanning the gap. The CDR3 DNA reads as TGTGCCAGTAGTAAGGTGGGAGCGACGCTGAACACTGAAGCTTTCTTT. This gives the protein CASSKVGATLNTEAFF.

V is TRBV9 and J is TRBJ2-5, with 7 nucleotides matching TRBD1. The CDR3 length is 15 residues. The germline V gene encodes CDR1 SGDLS and CDR2 YYNGEE. Trimming removed 0 bases from V and 5 bases from J; junction bases left unmatched: 7. This chain's CDR3 is CASSVDNRGLETQYF. In nucleotides, the CDR3 is TGTGCCAGCAGCGTAGATAACAGGGGTTTGGAGACCCAGTACTTC.

The V and J genes are TRBV7-2 and TRBJ2-1; 10 nucleotides match TRBD1. With 2 bases clipped from V and 4 bases from J, the junction kept 8 bases outside the gene matches. Germline V gene data show CDR1 as SGHTA and CDR2 as FQGNSA. CDR3 length equals 17 residues. CDR3 sequence: CASSLRRGQGRYNEQFF. As DNA, the CDR3 is TGTGCCAGCAGCTTACGGAGGGGACAGGGGAGGTACAATGAGCAGTTCTTC.

This chain uses TRBV18 with TRBJ1-1; D is perhaps TRBD1 (5 bases). Germline lookup yields CDR1 KGHSH and CDR2 LQKENI. This CDR3 comprises 15 residues. V lost 0 bases, J lost 1 base, and 9 bases lay in between. The CDR3 sequence: CASSPPPGSNTEAFF. In DNA, the CDR3 is TGTGCCAGCTCACCACCGCCAGGGTCGAACACTGAAGCTTTCTTT.

This chain joins TRBV14 and TRBJ1-2; 7 bases match TRBD1. With 0 bases clipped from V and 5 bases from J, the junction kept 15 bases outside the gene matches. The CDR3 has 18 residues. Looked up from germline, CDR1 is SGHDN and CDR2 is FVKESK. The CDR3 DNA reads TGTGCCAGCAGCCAAGAAACCAGGGGGGAACTCTCACGGTATGGCTACACCTTC. Residues: CASSQETRGELSRYGYTF.

DNA of the CDR3: TGTGCCAGCAGCAACAGGGGCAGGGGGGCTGGCTACACCTTC. Encoded protein: CASSNRGRGAGYTF. The V and J genes are TRBV7-9 and TRBJ1-2; 7 nucleotides match TRBD1. Per germline, CDR1 SEHNR and CDR2 FQNEAQ (reference sequence). The J segment lost 7 bases and the V segment lost 5 bases, leaving 10 bases of the junction unmatched. There are 14 residues in the CDR3.

This clone was seen once. The chain uses TRBV3-1 (or the pseudogene TRBV3-2) and TRBJ1-1; D perhaps matches TRBD1 (5 bases). Trimming took off 2 bases at V and 1 base at J, with 8 bases between the two ends. Looked up from germline, CDR1 is LGHDT and CDR2 is YNNKEL (reference sequence). CDR3 size: 14 residues. This CDR3 reads CASSQLQGNTEAFF. The CDR3 DNA reads TGTGCCAGCAGCCAACTGCAGGGGAACACTGAAGCTTTCTTT.

The rearrangement joins TRBV6-4 to TRBJ2-3; maybe TRBD1 (6 bases). CDR3 length: 14 residues. The germline V gene encodes CDR1 MRHNA and CDR2 SNTAGT. Trimming left V 6 bases short and J 0 bases short, with 10 bases between. The CDR3: CASRAGESTDTQYF. CDR3 coding DNA: TGTGCCAGCAGAGCAGGGGAGAGCACAGATACGCAGTATTTT.

The V and J genes are TRBV7-3 and TRBJ1-1; 7 nucleotides align to TRBD1. The ends lost 5 bases at V and 5 bases at J; junction bases unmatched: 5. Germline CDR1 SGHTA, CDR2 FQGTGA. The CDR3 runs to 13 residues. The CDR3 sequence: CASSRGQVTEAFF. CDR3 in DNA: TGTGCCAGCAGCAGAGGACAGGTAACTGAAGCTTTCTTT.

This clone was counted between two and nine times. The chain combines TRBV9 with TRBJ2-2, with 13 nucleotides matching TRBD2. Germline loops: CDR1 SGDLS, CDR2 YYNGEE. The trim removed 3 bases at V and 6 bases at J, leaving 5 bases unmatched. This CDR3 has 16 amino acids. CDR3 coding DNA: TGTGCCAGCAGCGACGGACTAGCGGGAGTGCCCGGGGAGCTGTTTTTT. It codes for CASSDGLAGVPGELFF. Filled out from reference TRBV9 and TRBJ2-2, the complete variable domain reads DSGVTQTPKHLITATGQRVTLRCSPRSGDLSVYWYQQSLDQGLQFLIQYYNGEERAKGNILERFSAQQFPDLHSELNLSSLELGDSALYFCASSDGLAGVPGELFFGEGSRLTVL.